This passage covers 7 T cell receptor beta chains from one sample sequenced in a study of blood T cell repertoires in COVID-19. Some clones are missing from TCRdb's copy, which holds only in-frame ones; the method was immunoSEQ multiplex PCR. The sample yields under 200,000 clones, about four fifths seen once. Sequencing was performed on PBMCs or T cells enriched from blood (not recorded which). The receptors come from a woman aged 55-70 years who had recovered from COVID-19.

The chain recombines TRBV27 with TRBJ2-1; D gene unclear. The CDR3 contains 11 residues. Trimming left V 3 bases short and J 7 bases short, with 4 bases between. From germline, CDR1 is MNHEY and CDR2 SMNVEV (reference sequence). CDR3 amino acids: CASSFSNEQFF. The CDR3 DNA sequence: TGTGCCAGCAGTTTCAGTAATGAGCAGTTCTTC.

The chain is built from TRBV24-1 and TRBJ1-1; D might be TRBD1 (5 bases). Germline CDR1 and CDR2: KGHDR and SFDVKD. This CDR3 contains 14 residues. The V end lost 0 bases, the J end lost 10 bases, and 14 bases lay between the germline ends. CDR3 protein: CATSDLSSGRGAFF. As DNA, the CDR3 is TGTGCCACCAGTGATTTGAGCTCAGGGAGGGGAGCTTTCTTT.

This sequence joins TRBV2 and TRBJ2-7; D is unclear. Deletions cut 5 bases from V and 1 base from J, with 3 bases between. Germline loops: CDR1 SNHLY, CDR2 FYNNEI. The CDR3 has 11 residues. CDR3 in amino acids: CASSQSYEQYF. The DNA for the CDR3 is TGTGCCAGCAGTCAATCCTACGAGCAGTACTTC.

The count of this clone is one. The chain has TRBV6-5 and TRBJ2-5; 11 bases are a match to TRBD2. Germline CDR1 and CDR2: MNHEY and SVGAGI. The CDR3 extends over 15 amino acids. V trimming: 6 bases; J trimming: 4 bases; junction bases outside the gene matches: 7. The chain's CDR3 is CASSSEGLAAETQYF. DNA for the CDR3: TGTGCCAGCAGCTCAGAGGGACTAGCGGCAGAGACCCAGTACTTC.

The V and J genes are TRBV29-1 and TRBJ1-2, with D maybe TRBD1 (6 bases). The CDR3 covers 13 residues. Germline CDR1 SQVTM, CDR2 ANQGSEA. Trimming left V 3 bases short and J 8 bases short, with 16 bases between. The CDR3 region is CSVEATGLGGYTF. For the CDR3, the DNA is TGCAGCGTTGAGGCTACAGGGCTGGGAGGCTACACCTTC.

The V and J genes are TRBV2 and TRBJ1-2; D is unresolved. Germline CDR1 is SNHLY and CDR2 is FYNNEI. The CDR3 contains 12 residues. V was shortened by 3 bases and J by 5 bases, with 7 bases between the two germline ends. The CDR3 nucleotides are TGTGCCAGCAGTGACCGGGGATATGGCTACACCTTC. This translates into CASSDRGYGYTF.

This chain links TRBV4-1 with TRBJ2-7; D ambiguous. This CDR3 comprises 13 residues. The V end lost 1 base, the J end lost 1 base, and 5 bases lay between the germline ends. Germline V gene sequence: CDR1 MGHRA, CDR2 YSYEKL. CDR3 bases: TGCGCCAGCAGCCAAGTACAGTCCTACGAGCAGTACTTC. It codes for CASSQVQSYEQYF.